Each of the 29 T cell receptor beta chains below was sequenced from the same sample in a study of blood T cells in healthy people across ages (dated by TCRdb to the mid-2010s). The protocol used for the library was 5' RACE. The instrument was an Illumina HiSeq 2500. A second roughly 6 to 11 cycle PCR used a sample-barcoded 5' primer and a J-beta primer mix. Through fastp at Q25 and MiXCR, TCRdb rebuilt clones from the public reads, retaining in-frame beta chains. Every CDR3 protein is listed once, alongside the most common genes and DNA of its rows. Recorded for this sample are fewer than 900,000 distinct CDR3 sequences; under 40% of them occurred a single time. 10% to 15% of the sample is held by the ten biggest clonotypes. Sequenced sample: blood. These receptors came from a man aged 18 to 30 in good health.

V is TRBV14 and J is TRBJ2-4; D might be TRBD1 (6 bases). TRBJ2-7 explains the end of the DNA better; the J call may be wrong. CDR1 is SGHDN, CDR2 FVKESK, per germline. This CDR3 has 15 residues. The CDR3 reads CASSPRQALGDEQYF. DNA of the CDR3: TGTGCCAGCAGCCCGCGACAGGCCCTTGGGGACGAGCAGTACTTC.

With respect to this clonotype: One end of the junction is discordant with germline, which a read error may explain. This chain links TRBV12-3 or TRBV12-4 with TRBJ2-3, with TRBD2 matching over 9 bases. This CDR3 region has 16 residues. The chain's CDR3 is CASSLGLAGITDAQYF. In nucleotides, the CDR3 is TGTGCCAGCAGTTTAGGGCTAGCGGGGATCACAGATGCGCAGTATTTT.

The chain employs TRBV20-1 and TRBJ2-1; 10 bases fit TRBD1. This CDR3 is 13 amino acids long. The germline CDR1 and CDR2 sequences are DFQATT and SNEGSKA (reference sequence). The trim removed 3 bases at V and 13 bases at J, leaving 9 bases unmatched. CDR3 residues: CSARGTGVETQFF. The CDR3 DNA is TGCAGTGCTAGGGGGACAGGGGTGGAGACCCAGTTCTTC.

This CDR3 is CSAARVYGYTF. CDR3 DNA: TGCAGTGCAGCTAGGGTGTATGGCTACACCTTC. The rearrangement uses TRBV20-1 and TRBJ1-2, with D unclear. V gave up 6 bases and J gave up 5 bases, with 10 bases separating them. Germline V gene data show CDR1 as DFQATT and CDR2 as SNEGSKA (reference sequence). The CDR3 covers 11 residues.

This clonotype was seen a few times. The V and J genes are TRBV5-1 and TRBJ1-4, with TRBD1 matching over 7 bases. There are 15 residues in the CDR3. Germline V gives CDR1 SGHRS, CDR2 YFSETQ. The trim removed 2 bases at V and 6 bases at J, leaving 7 bases unmatched. DNA of the CDR3: TGCGCCAGCAGCTTTCGGACAGGAGCTGATGAAAAACTGTTTTTT. Protein sequence: CASSFRTGADEKLFF.

The rearrangement joins TRBV6-5 to TRBJ1-2; D may be TRBD1 (5 bases). This CDR3 contains 14 residues. Trimming took 5 bases from V and 2 from J, leaving 12 bases between them. The V gene's germline CDR1 is MNHEY and CDR2 SVGAGI. CDR3 residues: CASSDLDTNYGYTF. The CDR3 DNA sequence: TGTGCCAGCAGTGACTTGGACACGAACTATGGCTACACCTTC.

J is TRBJ2-1 and V is TRBV9, with D tentatively TRBD2 (7 bases). The CDR3 has 16 residues. Germline lookup yields CDR1 SGDLS and CDR2 YYNGEE. The V end lost 0 bases, the J end lost 8 bases, and 18 bases lay between the germline ends. The CDR3 sequence is CASSVAPVGGPYEQFF. The CDR3 bases are TGTGCCAGCAGCGTAGCTCCGGTGGGGGGGCCATATGAGCAGTTCTTC.

This clonotype was recorded a few times. The rearrangement uses TRBV12-3 or TRBV12-4 and TRBJ1-2, with TRBD1 identical over 7 bases. This CDR3 is 13 amino acids long. The V and J ends lost 7 bases and 12 bases, in that order; junction bases with no gene match: 14. The CDR3 region has the DNA TGTGCCAGCATCTTGACAGGGACAACTTCTGACACCTTC. It encodes CASILTGTTSDTF.

The chain couples TRBV28 to TRBJ2-5; 7 nucleotides align to TRBD2. The CDR3 sequence is 15 residues long. The junction had 10 bases not matched to a gene; V was cut back by 5 bases and J by 4 bases. CDR1 and CDR2 from the germline V gene are MDHEN and SYDVKM. The CDR3 region is CASSPRRAGIETQYF. Here the CDR3 DNA reads TGTGCCAGCAGTCCGCGACGAGCGGGGATAGAGACCCAGTACTTC. Drawing the rest from reference TRBV28 and TRBJ2-5, the complete variable domain is DVKVTQSSRYLVKRTGEKVFLECVQDMDHENMFWYRQDPGLGLRLIYFSYDVKMKEKGDIPEGYSVSREKKERFSLILESASTNQTSMYLCASSPRRAGIETQYFGPGTRLLVL.

This sequence joins TRBV28 and TRBJ2-7, with D maybe TRBD1 (6 bases). The CDR3 contains 15 residues. V was clipped by 5 bases and J by 0 bases, with 14 bases between them. Germline CDR1 and CDR2: MDHEN and SYDVKM. The CDR3 region is CASSPGRGSSYEQYF. The CDR3, as DNA: TGTGCCAGCAGTCCTGGCAGGGGAAGCTCCTACGAGCAGTACTTC.

This clonotype came up a few times. The chain recombines TRBV12-3 or TRBV12-4 with TRBJ1-2; D call uncertain. Trimming took off 6 bases at V and 8 bases at J, with 19 bases between the two ends. The CDR3 is 14 residues long. The DNA of the CDR3 is TGTGCCAGCAGACCCTTGGAGAGGGAGAGCGGCTACACCTTC. Residues: CASRPLERESGYTF.

This rearrangement joins TRBV12-3 or TRBV12-4 to TRBJ1-2; unclear D gene. V was pared by 3 bases and J by 3 bases, with 8 bases between. The CDR3 length is 13 residues. The CDR3 is CASSFGSDYGYTF. CDR3 coding DNA: TGTGCCAGCAGTTTTGGCTCAGACTATGGCTACACCTTC.

There are many counts of this clonotype. For the CDR3, the DNA is TGCGCCAGCAGCGAACGAGACGGAGCCACGGGACTGCCATTTTTAGAGACCCAGTACTTC. Translating it yields CASSERDGATGLPFLETQYF. The J gene is TRBJ2-5, the V gene TRBV4-1; possible D gene TRBD2, 6 bases. This CDR3 region has 20 residues. Germline V gene lookup returns CDR1 MGHRA and CDR2 YSYEKL. V dropped 5 bases and J dropped 4 bases, with 32 bases sitting between them.

This chain uses TRBV12-3 or TRBV12-4 with TRBJ2-3; the D is unclear. The CDR3 spans 15 residues. V was pared by 7 bases and J by 3 bases, with 17 bases between. The CDR3 loop reads CASTRPALGTDTQYF. CDR3 sequence (DNA): TGTGCCAGCACCCGGCCCGCCCTGGGGACAGATACGCAGTATTTT.

The chain couples TRBV20-1 to TRBJ1-2, with D maybe TRBD1 (6 bases). CDR3 size: 18 residues. V was cut by 0 bases and J by 10 bases, with 30 bases left in between. The V gene's germline CDR1 is DFQATT and CDR2 SNEGSKA (reference sequence). Here the CDR3 reads CSARDFLSEGHKTDDYTF. The DNA of the CDR3 is TGCAGTGCTAGAGATTTTCTGAGCGAGGGACATAAGACGGATGACTACACCTTC.

The rearrangement uses TRBV5-1 and TRBJ1-4, with D possibly TRBD1 on 6 matching bases. Trimming pared 4 bases from V and 4 bases from J, leaving 17 bases between. The length of the CDR3 is 16 residues. Germline assignment: CDR1 SGHRS and CDR2 YFSETQ. The CDR3 coding sequence is TGCGCCAGCAGCCGGCTCGGGGGGGGCAATAATGAAAAACTGTTTTTT. Translated, it gives CASSRLGGGNNEKLFF.

The V gene is TRBV20-1, the J gene TRBJ2-7; D is unresolved. Germline V gives CDR1 DFQATT, CDR2 SNEGSKA (reference sequence). Trimming shortened V by 3 bases and J by 7 bases, and 7 bases separated the two germline ends. The CDR3 sequence is 10 residues long. Written as DNA, the CDR3 is TGCAGTGCTAGGTCTAATGAGCAGTACTTC. Translation gives CSARSNEQYF.

This clonotype was observed many times. CDR3 coding DNA: TGCAGTGCTCCTCCTTCGGGCGGGGGGATGAATACGCAGTATTTT. Its translation: CSAPPSGGGMNTQYF. The chain couples TRBV20-1 to TRBJ2-3; 8 bases line up with TRBD2. Germline V gene sequence: CDR1 DFQATT, CDR2 SNEGSKA (reference sequence). V was clipped by 5 bases and J by 7 bases; unmatched bases: 14. This CDR3 is built from 15 residues.

Only a few counts were recorded for this clonotype. The V call is TRBV2, the J call TRBJ1-2, with 10 bases lining up with TRBD1. CDR1 and CDR2 (germline): SNHLY, FYNNEI. This CDR3 has 13 residues. With 6 bases clipped from V and 4 bases from J, the junction kept 2 bases outside the gene matches. The CDR3 nucleotides read TGTGCCAGCAGCGGGACAGGGGCCTATGGCTACACCTTC. As protein: CASSGTGAYGYTF.

This clonotype was seen many times. This rearrangement joins TRBV4-3 to TRBJ2-3, with D perhaps matching TRBD1 (6 bases). This CDR3 has 17 residues. Deletions cut 0 bases from V and 2 bases from J, with 15 bases between. Germline CDR1 reads LGHNA; CDR2 reads YSLEER. The CDR3 protein is CASSQDLGQGNTDTQYF. CDR3 bases: TGCGCCAGCAGCCAAGATTTAGGGCAGGGGAACACAGATACGCAGTATTTT.

This clonotype was recorded a few times. The V and J genes are TRBV4-1 and TRBJ1-4; D might be TRBD1 (6 bases). CDR1 is MGHRA, CDR2 YSYEKL, per germline. Deletions cut 6 bases from V and 1 base from J, with 9 bases between. The CDR3 totals 14 residues. In DNA, the CDR3 is TGCGCCAGCAGGCAGACAGGAACTAATGAAAAACTGTTTTTT. Translating gives CASRQTGTNEKLFF.

In its sample, this clonotype was seen a few times. This chain connects TRBV7-2 to TRBJ2-3; D unresolved. Germline CDR1 reads SGHTA; CDR2 reads FQGNSA. The CDR3 loop spans 13 amino acids. Between the trimmed V and J ends, which lost 5 bases and 5 bases, there was a span of 11 bases. The CDR3 DNA reads as TGTGCCAGCAGCGTAGTATTAAGAGATACGCAGTATTTT. It translates to CASSVVLRDTQYF.

The V gene is TRBV7-9, the J gene TRBJ1-6, with unresolved D. The CDR3 runs to 17 residues. V lost 4 bases, J lost 0 bases, and 13 bases lay in between. CDR1 and CDR2 from the germline V gene are SEHNR and FQNEAQ (reference sequence). CDR3 amino acids: CASSSDIPSSYNSPLHF. As DNA, the CDR3 is TGTGCCAGCAGCTCAGACATCCCGAGCTCCTATAATTCACCCCTCCACTTT.

The chain links TRBV29-1 to TRBJ2-3; 11 bases map to TRBD2. CDR1 SQVTM and CDR2 ANQGSEA come from the germline V gene. V lost 6 bases, J lost 2 bases, and 7 bases stayed unmatched. The CDR3 sequence is 15 residues long. The CDR3 loop reads CSVLSGGATTDTQYF. CDR3 nucleotides: TGCAGCGTACTTAGCGGGGGGGCTACCACAGATACGCAGTATTTT.

V and J are TRBV20-1 and TRBJ1-6; D ambiguous. There are 13 residues in the CDR3. CDR1 is DFQATT, CDR2 SNEGSKA, per germline (reference sequence). V was clipped by 0 bases and J by 6 bases, with 6 bases between them. CDR3 nucleotide sequence: TGCAGTGCTAGAGATACAGCTAATTCACCCCTCCACTTT. It codes for CSARDTANSPLHF.

The DNA of the CDR3 is TGTGCCAGCAGCTTAGCGCTCGACAGTGGCAATCAGCCCCAGCATTTT. Translation gives CASSLALDSGNQPQHF. The chain uses TRBV7-2 and TRBJ1-5; D may be TRBD1 (5 bases). The V gene lost 0 bases and the J gene lost 2 bases, with 11 bases spanning the gap. The CDR3 is 16 residues long. Germline assignment: CDR1 SGHTA and CDR2 FQGNSA.

This clonotype was detected only a few times. V gene TRBV5-6 combines with J gene TRBJ1-5; D gene ambiguous. Looked up from germline, CDR1 is SGHDT and CDR2 is YYEEEE. The CDR3 sequence is 15 residues long. V lost 4 bases and J lost 7, with 18 bases in between. The CDR3: CASSDHPDVNQPQHF. DNA of the CDR3: TGTGCCAGCAGCGATCACCCGGACGTAAACCAGCCCCAGCATTTT.

Notes on this clonotype: A read error may explain this, as a much larger clone is one base away. The V gene is TRBV20-1, the J gene TRBJ2-3; possibly TRBD1 or TRBD2 for D (7 bases each). Germline CDR1 is DFQATT and CDR2 is SNEGSKA (reference sequence). The CDR3 is made up of 14 amino acids. CDR3 DNA: TGCGGTGCTGCACAGGGGAGGGGCACAGATACGCAGTATTTT. Translated, it gives CGAAQGRGTDTQYF.

This clonotype came up a few times. CDR3 protein: CASRKGDYGYTF. CDR3 DNA sequence: TGTGCCAGCAGAAAGGGCGACTATGGCTACACCTTC. This chain links TRBV25-1 with TRBJ1-2; unclear D gene. This CDR3 comprises 12 residues. The V gene lost 6 bases and the J gene lost 3 bases, with 8 bases spanning the gap. CDR1 MGHDK and CDR2 SYGVNS come from the germline V gene.